This T cell receptor beta chain was observed in a study of cytomegalovirus exposure and HLA in healthy donors. Whole-study findings and limits: TCR beta sequences reportedly predicted most subjects' HLA-A and HLA-B alleles accurately. Another analysis was done later, and it associated 15,000 to 20,000 TCR beta sequences with HLA alleles at 0.05 false discovery rate.

Germline CDR1 SQVTM, CDR2 ANQGSEA. V was clipped by 4 bases and J by 5 bases, with 20 bases between them. This CDR3 is built from 15 residues. Note on this clone: The antigen is unknown.

Primers for the PCR totalled 60 Vbeta and 13 Jbeta. The protocol was immunoSEQ multiplex PCR, while the TCRdb copy is restricted to in-frame clones and leaves out a portion. The sample lists approximately 170,000 clones; roughly 80% were seen once. The receptor was derived from a male donor in good health and CMV-seronegative. The sample was PBMCs. The gene calls are TRBV29-1 and TRBJ1-1, with a possible D match to TRBD1 (5 bases). As DNA, the CDR3 is TGCAGCGTTGGAGAGCCCCTTGGGGGGAAGACTGAAGCTTTCTTT. Its translation is CSVGEPLGGKTEAFF.